The 13 T cell receptor beta chains listed next were all sequenced from one sample in a study of post-analysis software for immune sequencing data. Study findings and constraints: The study found TRBV5-6, TRBV5-1 and TRBV20-1 among four to six TRBV segments more frequent in patients than controls.

The authors incorporated unique molecular identifiers into the TCR beta cDNA libraries. TCRdb re-called the PCR reads with MiXCR, one entry per CDR3 protein. The table shows about 800,000 distinct CDR3 sequences, with 30% occurring only once. What these receptors recognize is not known. The material sequenced was blood. The receptors originated from a girl aged 5-17 years with multiple sclerosis.

This clonotype was seen a single time. The rearrangement links TRBV27 to TRBJ1-2, with a weak D call TRBD1 (6 bases). The V end was cut by 4 bases, the J end by 7 bases, with 16 bases between. The CDR3 covers 14 residues. Germline lookup yields CDR1 MNHEY and CDR2 SMNVEV (reference sequence). This CDR3 reads CASSSRSGETGYTF. The CDR3, as DNA: TGTGCCAGCAGTTCACGATCAGGGGAGACTGGCTACACCTTC.

The V call is TRBV13, the J call TRBJ2-2, with D possibly matching TRBD2 (5 bases). Trimming stripped 4 bases from V and 4 bases from J, with 16 bases between. The CDR3 runs 16 residues. Germline V gives CDR1 PRHDT, CDR2 FYEKMQ (reference sequence). The CDR3 sequence: CASSSEGPIPTGELFF. The CDR3 DNA is TGTGCCAGCAGCTCCGAGGGCCCAATCCCCACCGGGGAGCTGTTTTTT.

This clonotype was seen ten or more times. The V gene is TRBV9, the J gene TRBJ2-1; 10 bases agree with TRBD1. The CDR3 length is 15 residues. With V trimmed by 4 bases and J by 5 bases, 6 bases remained unmatched. The germline CDR1 and CDR2 sequences are SGDLS and YYNGEE. The DNA for the CDR3 is TGTGCCAGCAGCCTCGGGACAGGGGTTAACAATGAGCAGTTCTTC. Translating gives CASSLGTGVNNEQFF.

This clonotype was detected a few times. This chain links TRBV27 with TRBJ1-2; TRBD1 matches at 9 bases. The germline gives CDR1 MNHEY, CDR2 SMNVEV (reference sequence). The V and J ends lost 6 bases and 2 bases, in that order; junction bases with no gene match: 7. The CDR3 runs to 15 residues. CDR3 protein: CASSRIQGANYGYTF. The CDR3 coding sequence is TGTGCCAGCAGCCGAATACAGGGGGCGAACTATGGCTACACCTTC.

The V call is TRBV2, the J call TRBJ2-1; D possibly corresponds to TRBD1 (6 bases). V was pared by 6 bases and J by 7 bases, with 16 bases between. The germline V gene has CDR1 SNHLY and CDR2 FYNNEI. The CDR3 runs to 14 residues. CDR3 amino acids: CASSGTGRGNEQFF. CDR3 bases: TGTGCCAGCAGCGGAACCGGCAGGGGTAATGAGCAGTTCTTC.

This clonotype has more than one count but fewer than ten. The gene calls are TRBV5-1 and TRBJ2-7; tentative D call: TRBD2 (6 bases). The CDR3 runs 15 residues. The germline V gene has CDR1 SGHRS and CDR2 YFSETQ. Between the trimmed V and J ends, which lost 4 bases and 2 bases, there was a span of 16 bases. CDR3 DNA: TGCGCCAGCAGCCCAGCCGGGACGGGGGCCTACGAGCAGTACTTC. Its protein is CASSPAGTGAYEQYF.

J is TRBJ2-5 and V is TRBV29-1; 7 positions agree with TRBD1. Judging by the DNA end, TRBJ2-7 fits better; the J call may be wrong. Germline lookup yields CDR1 SQVTM and CDR2 ANQGSEA. This CDR3 is 13 amino acids long. Here the CDR3 reads CSVRPQGDGEQYF. CDR3 coding DNA: TGCAGCGTTCGTCCCCAGGGGGACGGCGAGCAGTACTTC.

Only a few counts were recorded for this clonotype. The chain employs TRBV27 and TRBJ2-3; TRBD2 aligns across 8 bases. Germline V gives CDR1 MNHEY, CDR2 SMNVEV (reference sequence). With 6 bases clipped from V and 4 bases from J, the junction kept 12 bases outside the gene matches. CDR3 length: 16 residues. In DNA form, the CDR3 reads TGTGCCAGCAGCCGGGGGGGGGAGTTAGGCCCAGATACGCAGTATTTT. Amino acid sequence: CASSRGGELGPDTQYF.

Points on this clonotype: A much larger clone lies a single base off, so this may be a read error. This chain uses TRBV11-2 with TRBJ1-2; maybe TRBD1 (6 bases). Germline V gene data show CDR1 as SGHAT and CDR2 as FQNNGV. The CDR3 is 14 amino acids. CDR3 in amino acids: CVSSYSGAARGYTF. The DNA of the CDR3 is TGTGTCAGCAGCTACTCGGGGGCAGCGAGGGGCTACACCTTC. Supplemented by reference TRBV11-2 and TRBJ1-2, the full variable domain reads EAGVAQSPRYKIIEKRQSVAFWCNPISGHATLYWYQQILGQGPKLLIQFQNNGVVDDSQLPKDRFSAERLKGVDSTLKIQPAKLEDSAVYLCVSSYSGAARGYTFGSGTRLTVV.

The sample holds many counts of this clonotype. V is TRBV5-1 and J is TRBJ2-7; D is ambiguous. The CDR3 loop spans 17 amino acids. Germline V gene data show CDR1 as SGHRS and CDR2 as YFSETQ. Trimming took 0 bases from V and 3 from J, leaving 19 bases between them. CDR3 in amino acids: CASSLAATRPNLYEQYF. In DNA form, the CDR3 reads TGCGCCAGCAGCTTGGCCGCCACCCGACCTAACCTCTACGAGCAGTACTTC.

This clonotype occurred a few times. The chain has TRBV4-3 and TRBJ1-5, with a possible D match to TRBD1 (6 bases). The V gene lost 0 bases and the J gene lost 4 bases, with 16 bases spanning the gap. The CDR3 length is 17 residues. Germline V lookup: CDR1 LGHNA, CDR2 YSLEER. The CDR3 loop reads CASSQERGFGGNQPQHF. DNA of the CDR3: TGCGCCAGCAGCCAAGAGAGGGGGTTCGGGGGTAATCAGCCCCAGCATTTT.

There are a few counts of this clonotype. The rearrangement links TRBV12-3 or TRBV12-4 to TRBJ2-6, with 7 nucleotides matching TRBD2. The CDR3 runs 14 residues. J gave up 1 base and V 8 bases, and 2 bases lay outside the gene matches. Here the CDR3 DNA reads TGTGCCAGCGGGGGGGGATCTGGGGCCAACGTCCTGACTTTC. This encodes CASGGGSGANVLTF.

This clonotype was picked up a small number of times. Here the CDR3 DNA reads TGTGCCAGCAGCCTCCCAAACCGGGAGCAGTACTTC. The encoded protein is CASSLPNREQYF. This sequence joins TRBV11-2 and TRBJ2-7; D gene uncertain. Trimming took 5 bases from V and 7 from J, leaving 12 bases between them. From germline, CDR1 is SGHAT and CDR2 FQNNGV. The CDR3 extends over 12 amino acids.